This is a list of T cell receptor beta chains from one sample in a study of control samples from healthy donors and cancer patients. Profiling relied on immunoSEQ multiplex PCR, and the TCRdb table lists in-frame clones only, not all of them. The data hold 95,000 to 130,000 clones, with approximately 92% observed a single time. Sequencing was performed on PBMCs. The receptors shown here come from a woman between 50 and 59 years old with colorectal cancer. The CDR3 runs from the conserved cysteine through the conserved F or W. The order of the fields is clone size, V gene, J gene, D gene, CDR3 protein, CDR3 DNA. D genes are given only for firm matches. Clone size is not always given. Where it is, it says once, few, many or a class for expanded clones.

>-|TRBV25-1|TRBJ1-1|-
CASRRGGGTEAFF
TGTGCCAGCAGGAGGGGGGGTGGCACTGAAGCTTTCTTT
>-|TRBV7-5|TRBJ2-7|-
CVRSLALGRQEAYEQYF
TGTGTCAGAAGCTTAGCGCTCGGACGACAAGAAGCCTACGAGCAGTACTTC
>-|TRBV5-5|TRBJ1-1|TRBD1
CASSLEILGTEATEAFF
TGTGCCAGCAGCTTGGAAATCCTTGGGACAGAGGCGACTGAAGCTTTCTTT
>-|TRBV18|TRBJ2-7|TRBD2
CASSLSRSGRGYEQYF
TGTGCCAGCTCACTCAGCCGTAGCGGGAGGGGTTACGAGCAGTACTTC
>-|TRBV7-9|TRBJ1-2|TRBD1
CASSTGQEYGYTF
TGTGCCAGCAGCACGGGACAGGAATATGGCTACACCTTC
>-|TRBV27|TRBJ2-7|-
CASSLGPIPYEQYF
TGTGCCAGCAGTTTGGGACCGATACCCTACGAGCAGTACTTC
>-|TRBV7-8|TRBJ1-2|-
CASSLVSDYGYTF
TGTGCCAGCAGCTTAGTCAGCGACTATGGCTACACCTTC
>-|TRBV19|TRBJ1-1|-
CASSPTHLGAEAFF
TGTGCCAGTAGTCCCACCCATCTGGGGGCTGAAGCTTTCTTT
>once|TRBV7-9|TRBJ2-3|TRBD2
CASSALAGGPSDTQYF
TGTGCCAGCAGCGCGCTAGCGGGAGGGCCTTCAGATACGCAGTATTTT
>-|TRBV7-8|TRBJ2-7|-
CASSLRGEGTYEQYF
TGTGCCAGCAGCTTAAGGGGGGAAGGCACCTACGAGCAGTACTTC
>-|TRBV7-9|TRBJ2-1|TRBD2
CASSSRLAVNEQFF
TGTGCCAGCAGCTCTCGGCTAGCGGTCAATGAGCAGTTCTTC
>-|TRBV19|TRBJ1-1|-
CASSIAVNTEAFF
TGTGCCAGTAGTATTGCAGTGAACACTGAAGCTTTCTTT
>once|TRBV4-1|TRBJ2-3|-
CASSHPPALASRTDTQYF
TGCGCCAGCAGCCACCCTCCCGCGTTAGCGTCTCGGACAGATACGCAGTATTTT
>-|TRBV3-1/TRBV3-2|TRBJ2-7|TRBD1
CASSFKLGQGPYEQYF
TGTGCCAGCAGTTTTAAGTTGGGACAGGGGCCCTACGAGCAGTACTTC
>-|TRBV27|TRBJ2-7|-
CASSLGNGRDVKYEQYF
TGTGCCAGCAGTTTAGGTAACGGTAGGGACGTCAAATACGAGCAGTACTTC
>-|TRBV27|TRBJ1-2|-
CATPKDAPGYTF
TGTGCCACCCCTAAGGACGCCCCGGGCTACACCTTC
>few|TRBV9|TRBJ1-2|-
CASSVGGDSRVGGYTF
TGTGCCAGCAGCGTCGGTGGCGATAGCAGGGTAGGTGGCTACACCTTC
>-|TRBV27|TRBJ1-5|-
CASASYQPQHF
TGTGCCAGCGCGAGCTATCAGCCCCAGCATTTT
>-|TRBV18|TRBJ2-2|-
CASSPSVRGSGELFF
TGTGCCAGCTCACCAAGCGTGAGGGGAAGCGGGGAGCTGTTTTTT
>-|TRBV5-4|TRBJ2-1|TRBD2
CASSLGVGGGFYNEQFF
TGTGCCAGCAGTCTCGGAGTAGGCGGGGGGTTTTACAATGAGCAGTTCTTC
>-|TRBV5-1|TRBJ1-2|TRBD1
CASSPRTGRNYGYTF
TGCGCCAGCAGCCCACGGACAGGGCGGAACTATGGCTACACCTTC
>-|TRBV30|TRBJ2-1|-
CAWGLRTLEQFF
TGTGCCTGGGGACTACGGACGTTGGAGCAGTTCTTC
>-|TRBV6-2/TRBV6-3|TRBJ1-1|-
CASSLRQDVAFF
TGTGCCAGCAGTTTACGACAGGATGTCGCTTTCTTT
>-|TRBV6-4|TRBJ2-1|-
CASSDPPGEQFF
TGTGCCAGCAGTGACCCCCCGGGTGAGCAGTTCTTC
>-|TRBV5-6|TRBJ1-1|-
CASSLTVLGTEAFF
TGTGCCAGCAGCTTGACGGTCTTGGGCACTGAAGCTTTCTTT
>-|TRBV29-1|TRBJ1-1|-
CSALAITRTVNTEAFF
TGCAGCGCCTTGGCTATAACACGGACAGTGAACACTGAAGCTTTCTTT
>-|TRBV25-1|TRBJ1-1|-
CASSPRGVYTEAFF
TGTGCCAGCAGTCCGAGGGGGGTTTACACTGAAGCTTTCTTT
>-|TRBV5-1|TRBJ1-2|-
CASSPGASSKYGYTF
TGCGCCAGCAGCCCCGGCGCGAGTTCTAAATATGGCTACACCTTC
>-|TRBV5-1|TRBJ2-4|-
CASSLGTDKNIQYF
TGCGCCAGCAGCTTGGGGACCGACAAAAACATTCAGTACTTC
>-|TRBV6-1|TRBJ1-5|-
CASSEAKMRVNQPQHF
TGTGCCAGCAGTGAAGCTAAGATGAGGGTAAATCAGCCCCAGCATTTT
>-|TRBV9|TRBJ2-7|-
CASSVDWRAYEQYF
TGTGCCAGCAGCGTAGATTGGAGGGCCTACGAGCAGTACTTC
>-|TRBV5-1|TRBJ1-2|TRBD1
CASSLEDRVHGYTF
TGCGCCAGCAGCTTGGAAGACAGGGTTCATGGCTACACCTTC